Described below is a single T cell receptor beta chain sequence and its context. The antigen remains undetermined. V lost 5 bases and J lost 6; bases outside the gene matches: 11. CDR3 length: 14 residues. Per the germline V gene, CDR1 is SGHRS and CDR2 is YFSETQ. The entry originates in a study of response to subunit inactivated influenza vaccine. The study's findings and limits: The authors put forward the suggestion that each seasonal influenza vaccination may bring in only a limited number of new T cells.

TCRdb called the RT-PCR reads again in MiXCR, with one record for every CDR3 protein. The table lists about 520,000 distinct CDR3 sequences, around 25% of them singletons. This receptor was taken from a man aged 45 to 65 who received an inactivated influenza vaccine. The starting material was CD4+ T cells sorted from PBMCs, obtained more than 4 days after vaccination. V is TRBV5-1 and J is TRBJ2-7, with 7 bases matching TRBD1. The CDR3 sequence: CASRQGIGFGEQYF. CDR3 nucleotides: TGCGCCAGCAGACAGGGGATTGGGTTCGGCGAGCAGTACTTC.